This TCR beta chain is from a study of tumor and adjacent non-tumor tissue in lung cancer. The overall study: The patients, 10 to 11 men and roughly 5 women, were roughly 31 to 80 with stage I to III disease.

V was pared by 6 bases and J by 1 base, with 6 bases between. The CDR3 extends over 13 amino acids. From germline, CDR1 is ENHRY and CDR2 SYGVKD. The library came from three nested PCR rounds adapted from ARM-PCR protocols. TCRdb independently ran MiXCR on the multiplex PCR reads; one entry per CDR3 protein. The sample records about 140,000 distinct CDR3 sequences, approximately 70% being singletons. No cell sorting was done before RNA was extracted from the tissue. Chemotherapy-naive patients with new lung cancer underwent thoracic surgery in China, August–November 2014. Notes on the study in general: TCR diversity was significantly greater in tumor than normal lung tissue.

This clonotype showed up just a few times. Its specificity is unknown. The origin of this receptor is a man in his 60s with small cell lung cancer. This sequence joins TRBV10-3 and TRBJ2-2, with unresolved D. Specimen: lung tumor tissue. The DNA of the CDR3 is TGTGCCATCAGAGCCAGGAACACCGGGGAGCTGTTTTTT. Translation gives CAIRARNTGELFF.